This T cell receptor beta chain was profiled in a study of OX40 agonist ivuxolimab in advanced cancers. Study-level findings and limits: The study did not work out the antigen specificity of the expanded peripheral T cells.

If patients had autoimmune disease history or systemic immunosuppression, they were excluded. Sampled blood was obtained at baseline, cycle 4 day 1, and cycle 7 day 1. In the case of this clone: Its antigen is not known.

Germline V gene lookup returns CDR1 GTSNPN and CDR2 SVGIG (reference sequence). The V gene end was trimmed by 0 bases and the J gene end by 7 bases; junction bases not matched to a gene: 7. The CDR3 runs to 15 residues. Only in-frame clones appear in the TCRdb table, and some are missing; sequencing was by immunoSEQ multiplex PCR. This repertoire shows about 77,000 clones, about 92% found once; its top ten account for around 4.9%. Sequencing was performed on CD4+ or CD8+ T cells sorted from blood, taken in a trial of the OX40 agonist ivuxolimab. The chain joins TRBV30 to TRBJ2-2; 8 bases fit TRBD2. The receptor comes from an adult with an advanced solid tumor such as melanoma, head and neck, liver or kidney cancer. The CDR3 is CAWSVGGGRVGELFF. The CDR3, as DNA: TGTGCCTGGAGTGTAGGCGGGGGGCGAGTCGGGGAGCTGTTTTTT.